These 16 T cell receptor beta chains were all obtained from the same sample, sequenced in a study of blood T cell repertoires in COVID-19. TCRdb's table, derived via immunoSEQ multiplex PCR, lists solely in-frame clones and lacks some. Of 90,000 to 140,000 clones in the sample, about three quarters were seen once. Sequenced material: peripheral blood. Every receptor here comes from a woman aged 65 to 85 with acute or convalescent COVID-19.

V usage is TRBV14 and J usage is TRBJ1-6; D is uncertain. V was clipped by 3 bases and J by 6 bases, with 9 bases between them. Germline loops: CDR1 SGHDN, CDR2 FVKESK. This CDR3 region has 14 residues. The CDR3 DNA reads TGTGCCAGCAGCCAGGGAGGTTTTAATTCACCCCTCCACTTT. It encodes CASSQGGFNSPLHF.

This clone was detected a few times. The chain recombines TRBV7-9 with TRBJ1-1; D is possibly TRBD1 (6 bases). The V end was cut by 8 bases, the J end by 2 bases, with 12 bases between. CDR3 length equals 13 residues. CDR1 SEHNR and CDR2 FQNEAQ come from the germline V gene (reference sequence). CDR3 DNA: TGTGCCAGCGGGGGACATTTTAACACTGAAGCTTTCTTT. It specifies CASGGHFNTEAFF.

CDR3 in DNA: TGTGCCAGCAGTCCCCGAGGGGGCTACACCTTC. It encodes CASSPRGGYTF. This sequence joins TRBV2 and TRBJ1-2; D call uncertain. The CDR3 spans 11 residues. Trimming shortened V by 5 bases and J by 8 bases, and 9 bases separated the two germline ends. Germline lookup yields CDR1 SNHLY and CDR2 FYNNEI.

Regarding this clone: It is likely a read error, because the conserved phenylalanine at the end of the CDR3 is missing. The DNA is omitted, as the CDR3 cannot be located on it reliably, and the CDR3 follows TCRdb's listing. V usage is TRBV6-2 or TRBV6-3 and J usage is TRBJ2-4; no DNA check was done on the table's D call, TRBD1. The CDR3 has 12 amino acids, counting both end residues. Germline loops: CDR1 MNHEY, CDR2 SVGEGT. The CDR3 is CASSPSSGQGEL.

The chain recombines TRBV5-1 with TRBJ2-5; no clear D. Germline-derived CDR1 and CDR2 are SGHRS and YFSETQ. With 1 base removed from V and 2 bases from J, the gap between germline ends came to 12 bases. The CDR3 has 15 residues. CDR3: CASSLPEQPQETQYF. The CDR3 nucleotides read TGCGCCAGCAGCTTGCCGGAACAGCCTCAAGAGACCCAGTACTTC.

The chain recombines TRBV19 with TRBJ1-1, with a weak D call TRBD1 (5 bases). CDR3 size: 12 residues. Germline CDR1 is LNHDA and CDR2 is SQIVND (reference sequence). Deletions cut 6 bases from V and 6 bases from J, with 11 bases between. Here the CDR3 reads CASRTRVPEAFF. In nucleotides, the CDR3 is TGTGCCAGTAGGACCAGGGTTCCTGAAGCTTTCTTT.

The chain joins TRBV2 to TRBJ1-5; no definite D call. This CDR3 is 15 amino acids long. V lost 3 bases and J 0 bases, leaving 9 bases between the germline ends. Germline V gene sequence: CDR1 SNHLY, CDR2 FYNNEI. This chain's CDR3 is CASSEDSDSNQPQHF. The CDR3 coding sequence is TGTGCCAGCAGTGAGGACTCTGATAGCAATCAGCCCCAGCATTTT. The whole variable domain, remainder taken from reference TRBV2 and TRBJ1-5, is EPEVTQTPSHQVTQMGQEVILRCVPISNHLYFYWYRQILGQKVEFLVSFYNNEISEKSEIFDDQFSVERPDGSNFTLKIRSTKLEDSAMYFCASSEDSDSNQPQHFGDGTRLSIL.

The J gene is TRBJ1-5, the V gene TRBV30, with a tentative D call TRBD1 (6 bases). Germline V gene sequence: CDR1 GTSNPN, CDR2 SVGIG (reference sequence). The length of the CDR3 is 14 residues. Trimming pared 4 bases from V and 7 bases from J, leaving 17 bases between. CDR3 sequence (DNA): TGTGCCTGGACCCGGGACAACAAAGGGCAGCCCCAGCATTTT. Amino acids: CAWTRDNKGQPQHF. Full variable domain (rest looked up from reference TRBV30 and TRBJ1-5): SQTIHQWPATLVQPVGSPLSLECTVEGTSNPNLYWYRQAAGRGLQLLFYSVGIGQISSEVPQNLSASRPQDRQFILSSKKLLLSDSGFYLCAWTRDNKGQPQHFGDGTRLSIL.

The chain links TRBV6-4 to TRBJ2-1, with 8 positions matching TRBD2. CDR1 MRHNA and CDR2 SNTAGT come from the germline V gene. V lost 0 bases, J lost 9 bases, and 4 bases stayed unmatched. This CDR3 spans 14 amino acids. The DNA of the CDR3 is TGTGCCAGCAGTGACTCTAGCGGGGTGTTTGAGCAGTTCTTC. Protein sequence: CASSDSSGVFEQFF.

This clone was counted a single time. The gene calls are TRBV6-1 and TRBJ2-7; possible D gene TRBD1, 5 bases. The CDR3 contains 14 residues. V was pared by 1 base and J by 3 bases, with 10 bases between. Per germline, CDR1 MNHNS and CDR2 SASEGT. The CDR3 DNA reads as TGTGCCAGCAGTGAAGGGTGGGGCATCTACGAGCAGTACTTC. This codes for CASSEGWGIYEQYF.

This clone was seen just once. V is TRBV29-1 and J is TRBJ2-3, with 11 bases identical to TRBD2. Trimming took 7 bases from V and 8 from J; bases not matched to a gene: 11. The CDR3 is made up of 14 amino acids. The germline CDR1 and CDR2 sequences are SQVTM and ANQGSEA. The CDR3 bases are TGCAGCGCCTCATTAGCGGGGGGGCGGGGTACGCAGTATTTT. As protein: CSASLAGGRGTQYF.

The chain employs TRBV28 and TRBJ1-6, with 7 nucleotides matching TRBD1. CDR3 size: 15 residues. The germline V gene encodes CDR1 MDHEN and CDR2 SYDVKM. With 5 bases clipped from V and 10 bases from J, the junction kept 11 bases outside the gene matches. This CDR3 is CASSPGPGGGSPLHF. DNA of the CDR3: TGTGCCAGCAGTCCTGGGCCAGGGGGAGGCTCACCCCTCCACTTT.

The count of this clone is one. The V and J genes are TRBV4-3 and TRBJ1-1; 9 bases line up with TRBD1. The trim removed 3 bases at V and 2 bases at J, leaving 7 bases unmatched. Germline V lookup: CDR1 LGHNA, CDR2 YSLEER. The CDR3 is 16 amino acids. The CDR3 loop is CASSQGTGLGNTEAFF. CDR3 DNA: TGCGCCAGCAGCCAGGGGACAGGGTTGGGTAACACTGAAGCTTTCTTT.

The chain recombines TRBV18 with TRBJ1-5, with 7 bases matching TRBD1. The V gene's germline CDR1 is KGHSH and CDR2 LQKENI. CDR3 length equals 17 residues. The trim removed 4 bases at V and 2 bases at J, leaving 11 bases unmatched. Here the CDR3 reads CASSLDRAGWGNQPQHF. The CDR3 region has the DNA TGTGCCAGCTCACTAGACAGGGCCGGCTGGGGCAATCAGCCCCAGCATTTT.

The CDR3 sequence: CASSLPDFGGINYGYTF. Written as DNA, the CDR3 is TGTGCCAGCAGTTTACCCGATTTTGGGGGGATTAACTATGGCTACACCTTC. The chain uses TRBV28 and TRBJ1-2; possibly TRBD1 for D (5 bases). The length of the CDR3 is 17 residues. Germline CDR1 is MDHEN and CDR2 is SYDVKM. The V end was cut by 2 bases, the J end by 1 base, with 17 bases between.

The chain carries TRBV6-4 and TRBJ2-3; 9 bases align to TRBD2. Germline lookup yields CDR1 MRHNA and CDR2 SNTAGT. The CDR3 loop spans 13 amino acids. The trim removed 6 bases at V and 5 bases at J, leaving 3 bases unmatched. The CDR3 loop reads CASSRSGGDTQYF. DNA of the CDR3: TGTGCCAGCAGCCGTAGCGGGGGAGATACGCAGTATTTT.